A single sample gave rise to the 19 T cell receptor beta chains below, sequenced in a study of PD-L1 blockade in urothelial cancer. Sequencing was performed with immunoSEQ multiplex PCR; in TCRdb, only in-frame clones are kept and a portion is missing. This sample has about 45,000 clones, with approximately 88% found just once. Sequencing used PBMCs, obtained around atezolizumab (anti-PD-L1) treatment. The origin of the receptors is a man older than 75 with urothelial cancer.

The chain links TRBV9 to TRBJ2-7, with D tentatively TRBD2 (5 bases). V gave up 0 bases and J gave up 0 bases, with 7 bases separating them. This CDR3 contains 14 residues. Germline V gives CDR1 SGDLS, CDR2 YYNGEE. CDR3 nucleotide sequence: TGTGCCAGCAGCGTAGAAGGGAGCTCCTACGAGCAGTACTTC. Its translation: CASSVEGSSYEQYF. Full variable domain (outside the CDR3, taken from reference TRBV9 and TRBJ2-7): DSGVTQTPKHLITATGQRVTLRCSPRSGDLSVYWYQQSLDQGLQFLIQYYNGEERAKGNILERFSAQQFPDLHSELNLSSLELGDSALYFCASSVEGSSYEQYFGPGTRLTVT.

The rearrangement links TRBV5-1 to TRBJ1-4, with 7 bases that match TRBD1. The CDR3 loop spans 15 amino acids. Losses at the gene ends were 2 bases for V and 5 bases for J; bases not matched to a gene: 6. The V gene's germline CDR1 is SGHRS and CDR2 YFSETQ. CDR3 DNA: TGCGCCAGCAGCTTCGACGGGACAGAAAATGAAAAACTGTTTTTT. This gives the protein CASSFDGTENEKLFF.

This clone has just one count. The chain employs TRBV5-1 and TRBJ2-7; 11 positions agree with TRBD2. From germline, CDR1 is SGHRS and CDR2 YFSETQ. The V and J ends lost 2 bases and 2 bases, in that order; junction bases with no gene match: 24. This CDR3 is built from 22 residues. CDR3 DNA sequence: TGCGCCAGCAGCTTTTTCCCTCCCGGCGGACTAGCGGGCCTCGGGGGCGCCTACGAGCAGTACTTC. It yields the protein CASSFFPPGGLAGLGGAYEQYF.

The chain links TRBV5-5 to TRBJ2-7; a possible D gene is TRBD1 (5 bases). Germline-derived CDR1 and CDR2 are SGHKS and YYEKEE (reference sequence). This CDR3 contains 14 residues. Trimming removed 4 bases at V and 1 base at J, with 12 bases between. In nucleotides, the CDR3 is TGTGCCAGCAGCCCCGCCCCAGGGTCCTACGAGCAGTACTTC. Its protein product is CASSPAPGSYEQYF. The variable domain in full, with the rest retrieved from reference TRBV5-5 and TRBJ2-7, is DAGVTQSPTHLIKTRGQQVTLRCSPISGHKSVSWYQQVLGQGPQFIFQYYEKEERGRGNFPDRFSARQFPNYSSELNVNALLLGDSALYLCASSPAPGSYEQYFGPGTRLTVT.

This clone was counted between two and nine times. The V gene is TRBV27, the J gene TRBJ2-7; 8 nucleotides align to TRBD2. V dropped 0 bases and J dropped 7; count of bases not matched to a gene: 17. Germline CDR1 MNHEY, CDR2 SMNVEV (reference sequence). The CDR3 sequence is 18 residues long. DNA of the CDR3: TGTGCCAGCAGTTTATCATCGTTTGGAGGGACTAGGGCCGGGGAGCAGTACTTC. It is translated as CASSLSSFGGTRAGEQYF.

This rearrangement joins TRBV7-2 to TRBJ2-7; 11 nucleotides align to TRBD1. The ends lost 2 bases at V and 6 bases at J; junction bases unmatched: 12. Germline V gene sequence: CDR1 SGHTA, CDR2 FQGNSA. The CDR3 extends over 17 amino acids. For the CDR3, the DNA is TGTGCCAGCAGCTTATCTTTCTTAAGGGACAGGGGGGCCGAGCAGTACTTC. Its protein is CASSLSFLRDRGAEQYF.

CDR3 protein: CASSGRAFDEQFF. The CDR3 nucleotides read TGTGCCAGTAGCGGGAGGGCGTTTGATGAGCAGTTCTTC. V is TRBV19 and J is TRBJ2-1; TRBD2 matches at 8 bases. Per the germline V gene, CDR1 is LNHDA and CDR2 is SQIVND (reference sequence). Trimming took 6 bases from V and 8 from J; bases not matched to a gene: 6. CDR3 size: 13 residues.

The rearrangement joins TRBV6-1 to TRBJ1-1; D unresolved. With 1 base removed from V and 0 bases from J, the gap between germline ends came to 9 bases. CDR1 is MNHNS and CDR2 is SASEGT in the germline V gene. CDR3 length: 15 amino acids. The CDR3 spells CASSEDEGMNTEAFF. The CDR3 nucleotides are TGTGCCAGCAGTGAAGACGAGGGTATGAACACTGAAGCTTTCTTT.

In this sample, this clone turned up once. The rearrangement links TRBV6-6 to TRBJ1-4, with D perhaps TRBD1 (5 bases). V was cut by 6 bases and J by 5 bases, with 16 bases left in between. This CDR3 comprises 15 residues. Germline CDR1 reads MNHNY; CDR2 reads SVGAGI (reference sequence). The CDR3 sequence: CASSPRWGVNEKLFF. The CDR3 coding sequence is TGTGCCAGCAGCCCACGTTGGGGCGTCAATGAAAAACTGTTTTTT.

The chain recombines TRBV6-1 with TRBJ2-7; 9 nucleotides line up with TRBD1. Per germline, CDR1 MNHNS and CDR2 SASEGT. Trimming cost V 4 bases and J 2 bases; bases outside gene matches: 12. The length of the CDR3 is 17 residues. This CDR3 is CASSGWGQGLRPYEQYF. The CDR3 DNA sequence: TGTGCCAGCAGTGGGTGGGGACAGGGACTTAGACCCTACGAGCAGTACTTC.

The V call is TRBV5-1, the J call TRBJ2-1; D is unresolved. This CDR3 is built from 15 residues. Germline V gene sequence: CDR1 SGHRS, CDR2 YFSETQ. The V end lost 7 bases, the J end lost 5 bases, and 19 bases lay between the germline ends. The CDR3 region is CASSLTSPGNNEQFF. The CDR3 DNA sequence: TGCGCCAGCTCCTTGACCTCTCCGGGTAACAATGAGCAGTTCTTC.

V and J are TRBV7-8 and TRBJ1-3, with a tentative D call TRBD1 (6 bases). Trimming pared 0 bases from V and 2 bases from J, leaving 11 bases between. The CDR3 consists of 16 residues. Germline CDR1 and CDR2: SGHVS and FQNEAQ. CDR3 amino acids: CASSLADGGTGNTIYF. Written as DNA, the CDR3 is TGTGCCAGCAGCTTAGCGGATGGGGGCACTGGAAACACCATATATTTT.

V gene TRBV5-1 combines with J gene TRBJ1-2; D is undetermined. CDR1 is SGHRS, CDR2 YFSETQ, per germline. CDR3 length equals 14 residues. Trimming removed 0 bases at V and 4 bases at J, with 10 bases between. CDR3 nucleotides: TGCGCCAGCAGCTTGGTAACGGGATTCTATGGCTACACCTTC. Its protein product is CASSLVTGFYGYTF. The full variable domain, rest sourced from reference TRBV5-1 and TRBJ1-2, is KAGVTQTPRYLIKTRGQQVTLSCSPISGHRSVSWYQQTPGQGLQFLFEYFSETQRNKGNFPGRFSGRQFSNSRSEMNVSTLELGDSALYLCASSLVTGFYGYTFGSGTRLTVV.

The rearrangement uses TRBV5-1 and TRBJ2-1; D may be TRBD1 (6 bases). Germline CDR1 reads SGHRS; CDR2 reads YFSETQ. This CDR3 spans 14 amino acids. V lost 5 bases and J lost 5, with 14 bases in between. DNA of the CDR3: TGCGCCAGCAGTCAAATGCAGGGGAACAATGAGCAGTTCTTC. Amino acids: CASSQMQGNNEQFF. The complete variable domain, with remaining parts taken from reference TRBV5-1 and TRBJ2-1, reads KAGVTQTPRYLIKTRGQQVTLSCSPISGHRSVSWYQQTPGQGLQFLFEYFSETQRNKGNFPGRFSGRQFSNSRSEMNVSTLELGDSALYLCASSQMQGNNEQFFGPGTRLTVL.

The V call is TRBV9, the J call TRBJ2-2, with 8 bases fitting TRBD2. The CDR3 length is 17 residues. V was clipped by 4 bases and J by 8 bases; unmatched bases: 16. The germline V gene has CDR1 SGDLS and CDR2 YYNGEE. CDR3 sequence: CASSLEIGGLGEGELFF. CDR3 bases: TGTGCCAGCAGCCTCGAAATAGGGGGACTAGGGGAAGGGGAGCTGTTTTTT.

The chain joins TRBV9 to TRBJ1-2, with 7 nucleotides matching TRBD1. V lost 5 bases to trimming and J lost 7 bases; unmatched junction nucleotides: 11. CDR3 length equals 14 residues. CDR1 SGDLS and CDR2 YYNGEE come from the germline V gene. CDR3 nucleotide sequence: TGTGCCAGCAGTTCGACAGGGCCCTCCTCTGGCTACACCTTC. Its translation is CASSSTGPSSGYTF.

There are a few counts of this clone. The chain is built from TRBV7-9 and TRBJ1-2; 7 positions match TRBD1. V was pared by 5 bases and J by 4 bases, with 7 bases of the junction left unmatched. Looked up from germline, CDR1 is SEHNR and CDR2 is FQNEAQ (reference sequence). The CDR3 contains 14 residues. The CDR3 reads CASSPMGQSYGYTF. CDR3 bases: TGTGCCAGCAGCCCGATGGGACAGAGCTATGGCTACACCTTC.

The chain has TRBV2 and TRBJ1-1; 7 bases map to TRBD1. Germline V gives CDR1 SNHLY, CDR2 FYNNEI. There are 14 residues in the CDR3. J lost 4 bases, V lost 5 bases, and 7 bases had no gene match. The CDR3: CASSFTGAVTEAFF. In DNA, the CDR3 is TGTGCCAGCAGTTTTACAGGGGCAGTCACTGAAGCTTTCTTT.

The V and J genes are TRBV19 and TRBJ1-5; 7 nucleotides match TRBD1. V lost 4 bases and J lost 3; bases outside the gene matches: 3. This CDR3 spans 14 amino acids. CDR1 is LNHDA and CDR2 is SQIVND in the germline V gene (reference sequence). CDR3 sequence reads: CASSRDSPNQPQHF. As DNA, the CDR3 is TGTGCCAGTAGTAGGGACAGTCCCAATCAGCCCCAGCATTTT.